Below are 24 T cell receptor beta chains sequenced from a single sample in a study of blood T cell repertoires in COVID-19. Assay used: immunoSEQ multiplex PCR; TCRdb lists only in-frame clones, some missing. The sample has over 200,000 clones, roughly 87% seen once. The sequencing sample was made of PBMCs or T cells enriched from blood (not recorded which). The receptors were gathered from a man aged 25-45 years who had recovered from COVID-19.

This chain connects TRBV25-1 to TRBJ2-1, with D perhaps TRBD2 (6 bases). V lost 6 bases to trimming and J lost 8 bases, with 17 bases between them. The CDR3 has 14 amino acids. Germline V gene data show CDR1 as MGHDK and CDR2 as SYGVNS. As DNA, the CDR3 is TGTGCCAGCAGCATCGGGAGATTCGGGGATGAGCAGTTCTTC. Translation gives CASSIGRFGDEQFF.

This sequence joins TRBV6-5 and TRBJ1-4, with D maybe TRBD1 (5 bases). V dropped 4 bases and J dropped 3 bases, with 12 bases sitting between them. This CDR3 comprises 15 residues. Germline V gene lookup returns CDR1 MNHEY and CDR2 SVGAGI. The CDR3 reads CASSLVGAANEKLFF. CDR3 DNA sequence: TGTGCCAGCAGTTTGGTTGGGGCAGCTAATGAAAAACTGTTTTTT.

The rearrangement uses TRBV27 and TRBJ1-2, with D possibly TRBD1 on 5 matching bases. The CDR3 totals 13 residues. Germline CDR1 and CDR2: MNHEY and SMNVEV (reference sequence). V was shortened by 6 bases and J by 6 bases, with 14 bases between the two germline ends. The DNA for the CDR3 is TGTGCCAGCAGCGACGCAGGGATACATGGCTACACCTTC. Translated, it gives CASSDAGIHGYTF.

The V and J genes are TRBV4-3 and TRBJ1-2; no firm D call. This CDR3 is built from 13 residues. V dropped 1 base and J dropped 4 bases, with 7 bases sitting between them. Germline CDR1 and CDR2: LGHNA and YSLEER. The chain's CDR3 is CASSQVPSYGYTF. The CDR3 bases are TGCGCCAGCAGCCAAGTCCCGAGCTATGGCTACACCTTC.

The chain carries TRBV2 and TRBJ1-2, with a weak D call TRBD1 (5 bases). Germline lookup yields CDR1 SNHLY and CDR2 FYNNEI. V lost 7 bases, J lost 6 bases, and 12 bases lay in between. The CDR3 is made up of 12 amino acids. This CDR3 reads CASMGGENGYTF. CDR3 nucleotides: TGTGCCAGCATGGGAGGGGAAAATGGCTACACCTTC.

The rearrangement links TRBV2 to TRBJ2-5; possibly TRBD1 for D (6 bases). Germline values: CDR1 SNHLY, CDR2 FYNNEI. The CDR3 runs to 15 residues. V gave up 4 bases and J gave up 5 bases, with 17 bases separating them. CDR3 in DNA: TGTGCCAGCAGTGGGCCAGGGGCCGTTTCGGAGACCCAGTACTTC. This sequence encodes CASSGPGAVSETQYF.

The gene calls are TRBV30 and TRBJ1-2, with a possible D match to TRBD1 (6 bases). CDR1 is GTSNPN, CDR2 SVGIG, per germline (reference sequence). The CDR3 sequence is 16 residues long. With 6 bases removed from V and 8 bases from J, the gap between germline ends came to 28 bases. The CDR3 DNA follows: TGTGCCTGCCCCCCGCCGGCCCAACAGGGATCGCGGGGCTACACCTTC. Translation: CACPPPAQQGSRGYTF.

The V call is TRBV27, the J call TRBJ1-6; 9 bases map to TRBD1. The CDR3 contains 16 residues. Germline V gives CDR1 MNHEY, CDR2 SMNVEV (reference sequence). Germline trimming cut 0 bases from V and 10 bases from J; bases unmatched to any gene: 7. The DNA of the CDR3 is TGTGCCAGCAGTTTATCGGGGACAGGGTCGGGATCACCCCTCCACTTT. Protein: CASSLSGTGSGSPLHF.

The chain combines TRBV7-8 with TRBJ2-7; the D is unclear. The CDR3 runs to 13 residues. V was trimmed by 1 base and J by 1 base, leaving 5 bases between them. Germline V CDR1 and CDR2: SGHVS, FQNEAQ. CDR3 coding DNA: TGTGCCAGCAGCTTAGGTATATCCTACGAGCAGTACTTC. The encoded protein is CASSLGISYEQYF.

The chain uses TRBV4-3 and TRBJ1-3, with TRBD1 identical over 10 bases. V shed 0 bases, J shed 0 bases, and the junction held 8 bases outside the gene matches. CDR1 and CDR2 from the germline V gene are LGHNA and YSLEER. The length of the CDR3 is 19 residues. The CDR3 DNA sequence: TGCGCCAGCAGCCAAGACTCCGGGGGACAGGGGTTCTCTGGAAACACCATATATTTT. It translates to CASSQDSGGQGFSGNTIYF.

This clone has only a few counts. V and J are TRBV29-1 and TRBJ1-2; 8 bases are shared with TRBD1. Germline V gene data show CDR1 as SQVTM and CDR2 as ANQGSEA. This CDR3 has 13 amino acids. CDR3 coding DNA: TGCATCACAGGACAGGGAGCTAACTATGGCTACACCTTC. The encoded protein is CITGQGANYGYTF.

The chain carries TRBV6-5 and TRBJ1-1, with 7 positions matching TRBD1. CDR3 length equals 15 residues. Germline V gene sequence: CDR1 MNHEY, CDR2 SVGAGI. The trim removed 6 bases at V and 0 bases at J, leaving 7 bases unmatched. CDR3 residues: CASSRPDRLNTEAFF. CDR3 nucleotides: TGTGCCAGCAGCCGACCGGACAGGTTGAACACTGAAGCTTTCTTT.

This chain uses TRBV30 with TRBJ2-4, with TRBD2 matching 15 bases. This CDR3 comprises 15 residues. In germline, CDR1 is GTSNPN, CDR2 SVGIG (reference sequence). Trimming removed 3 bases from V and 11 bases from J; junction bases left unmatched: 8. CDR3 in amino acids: CAWRASGLAGGFQYF. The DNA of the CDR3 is TGTGCCTGGAGAGCCTCGGGACTAGCGGGGGGCTTTCAGTACTTC.

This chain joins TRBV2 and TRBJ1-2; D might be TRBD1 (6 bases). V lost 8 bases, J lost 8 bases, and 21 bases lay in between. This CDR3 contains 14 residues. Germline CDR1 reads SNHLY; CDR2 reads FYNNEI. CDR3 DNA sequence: TGTGCCAGCGGCTGGGCAGGGGAATTGGGGGGCTACACCTTC. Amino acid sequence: CASGWAGELGGYTF. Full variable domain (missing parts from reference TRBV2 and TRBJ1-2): EPEVTQTPSHQVTQMGQEVILRCVPISNHLYFYWYRQILGQKVEFLVSFYNNEISEKSEIFDDQFSVERPDGSNFTLKIRSTKLEDSAMYFCASGWAGELGGYTFGSGTRLTVV.

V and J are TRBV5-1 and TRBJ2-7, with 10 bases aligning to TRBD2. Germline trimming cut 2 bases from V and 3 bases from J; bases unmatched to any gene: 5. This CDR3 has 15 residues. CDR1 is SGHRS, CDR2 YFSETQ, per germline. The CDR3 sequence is CASSFASGSFYEQYF. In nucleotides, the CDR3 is TGCGCCAGCAGCTTTGCTAGCGGGAGTTTCTACGAGCAGTACTTC.

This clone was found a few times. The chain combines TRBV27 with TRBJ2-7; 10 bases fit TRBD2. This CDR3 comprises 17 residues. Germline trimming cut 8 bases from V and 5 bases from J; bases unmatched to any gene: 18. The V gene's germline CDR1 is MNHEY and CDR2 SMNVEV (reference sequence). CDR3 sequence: CASYAASGSKATNEQYF. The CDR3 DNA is TGTGCCAGCTACGCGGCTAGCGGGAGTAAAGCGACTAACGAGCAGTACTTC.

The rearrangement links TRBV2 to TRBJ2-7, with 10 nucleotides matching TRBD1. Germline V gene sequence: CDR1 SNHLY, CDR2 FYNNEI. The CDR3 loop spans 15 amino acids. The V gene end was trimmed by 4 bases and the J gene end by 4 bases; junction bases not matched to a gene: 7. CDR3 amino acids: CASSAAGTGEYEQYF. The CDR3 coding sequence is TGTGCCAGCAGTGCTGCTGGGACAGGGGAATACGAGCAGTACTTC. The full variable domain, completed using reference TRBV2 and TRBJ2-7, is EPEVTQTPSHQVTQMGQEVILRCVPISNHLYFYWYRQILGQKVEFLVSFYNNEISEKSEIFDDQFSVERPDGSNFTLKIRSTKLEDSAMYFCASSAAGTGEYEQYFGPGTRLTVT.

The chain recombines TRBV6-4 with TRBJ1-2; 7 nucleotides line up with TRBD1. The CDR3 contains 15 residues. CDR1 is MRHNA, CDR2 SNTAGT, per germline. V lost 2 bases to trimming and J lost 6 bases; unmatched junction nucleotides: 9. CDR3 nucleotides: TGTGCCAGCAGTGACGGGACGACAGGGAAACATGGCTACACCTTC. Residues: CASSDGTTGKHGYTF.

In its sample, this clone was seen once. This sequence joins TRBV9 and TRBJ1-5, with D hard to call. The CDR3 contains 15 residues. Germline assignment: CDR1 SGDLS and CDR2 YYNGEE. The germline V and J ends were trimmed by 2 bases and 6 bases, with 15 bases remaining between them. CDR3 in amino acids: CASSVGEGRAQPQHF. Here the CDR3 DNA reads TGTGCCAGCAGCGTCGGTGAGGGTCGGGCTCAGCCCCAGCATTTT.

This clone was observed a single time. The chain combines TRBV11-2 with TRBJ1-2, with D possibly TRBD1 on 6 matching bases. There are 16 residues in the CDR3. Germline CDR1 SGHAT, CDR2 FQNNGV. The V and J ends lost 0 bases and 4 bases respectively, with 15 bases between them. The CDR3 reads CASSLDPGVGRYGYTF. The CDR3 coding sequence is TGTGCCAGCAGCTTAGATCCAGGGGTAGGTCGCTATGGCTACACCTTC.

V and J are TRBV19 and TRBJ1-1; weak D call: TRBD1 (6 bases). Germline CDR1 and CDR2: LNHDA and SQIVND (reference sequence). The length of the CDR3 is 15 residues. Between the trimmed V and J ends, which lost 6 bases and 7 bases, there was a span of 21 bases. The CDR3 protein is CASSRDRFEGGEAFF. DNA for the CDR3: TGTGCCAGTAGCCGAGACAGGTTCGAAGGTGGTGAAGCTTTCTTT.

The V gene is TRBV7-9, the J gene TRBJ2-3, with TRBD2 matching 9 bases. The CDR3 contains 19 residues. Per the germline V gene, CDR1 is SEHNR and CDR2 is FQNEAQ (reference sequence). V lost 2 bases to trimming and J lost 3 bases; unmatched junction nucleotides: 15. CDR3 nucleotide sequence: TGTGCCAGCAGCTTATTTTTGTATTTGGCGGGGGGGCCAACAGATACGCAGTATTTT. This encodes CASSLFLYLAGGPTDTQYF. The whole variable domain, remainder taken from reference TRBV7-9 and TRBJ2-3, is DTGVSQNPRHKITKRGQNVTFRCDPISEHNRLYWYRQTLGQGPEFLTYFQNEAQLEKSRLLSDRFSAERPKGSFSTLEIQRTEQGDSAMYLCASSLFLYLAGGPTDTQYFGPGTRLTVL.

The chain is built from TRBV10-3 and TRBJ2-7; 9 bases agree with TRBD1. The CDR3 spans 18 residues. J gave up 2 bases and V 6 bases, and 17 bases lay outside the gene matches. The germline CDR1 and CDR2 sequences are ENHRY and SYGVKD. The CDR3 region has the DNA TGTGCCATCAGAGTCTTTTTACCGGGACAGGGCACGACCTACGAGCAGTACTTC. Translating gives CAIRVFLPGQGTTYEQYF.

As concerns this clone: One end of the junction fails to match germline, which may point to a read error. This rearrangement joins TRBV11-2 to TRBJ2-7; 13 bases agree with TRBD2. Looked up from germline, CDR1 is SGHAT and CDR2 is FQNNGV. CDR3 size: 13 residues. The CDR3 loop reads CASSLSGTSGIHF. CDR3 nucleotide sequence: TGTGCCAGCAGCTTATCCGGGACTAGCGGGATTCACTTC.